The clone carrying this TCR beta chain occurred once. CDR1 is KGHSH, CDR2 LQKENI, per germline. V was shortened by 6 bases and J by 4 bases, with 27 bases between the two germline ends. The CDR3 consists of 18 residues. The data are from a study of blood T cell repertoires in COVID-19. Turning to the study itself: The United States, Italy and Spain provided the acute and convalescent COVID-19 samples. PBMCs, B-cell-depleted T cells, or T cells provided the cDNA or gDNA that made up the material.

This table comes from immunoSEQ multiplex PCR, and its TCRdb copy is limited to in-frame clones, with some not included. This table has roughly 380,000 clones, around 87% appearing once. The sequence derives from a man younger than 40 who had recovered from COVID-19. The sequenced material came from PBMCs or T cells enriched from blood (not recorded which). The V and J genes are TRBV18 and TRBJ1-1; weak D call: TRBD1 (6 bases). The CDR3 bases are TGTGCCAGCTCCACGGTGCAGATTTCAGGGGATAAAGGCACTGAAGCTTTCTTT. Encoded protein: CASSTVQISGDKGTEAFF.